Detailed here is one T cell receptor beta chain. This entry belongs to a study of blood T cell repertoires in COVID-19. The wider study: The United States, Italy and Spain supplied acute and convalescent COVID-19 samples. Sources were T cells, B-cell-depleted T cells, or PBMCs; the material itself was cDNA or gDNA.

In the original workflow: Amplification of reference gene primers was used by the study to estimate nucleated cell counts. The repertoire was sequenced with immunoSEQ multiplex PCR; TCRdb's copy has only in-frame clones and lacks some. The V and J calls and clone size come from that table; D and trimming were worked out from the DNA. The table shows approximately 240,000 clones, with around four fifths occurring only once. V was trimmed by 8 bases and J by 2 bases, leaving 11 bases between them. Germline V gene sequence: CDR1 LNHDA, CDR2 SQIVND (reference sequence). CDR3 size: 13 residues. The clonotype comes from an older woman with active or convalescent COVID-19. The specimen was peripheral blood. The chain is built from TRBV19 and TRBJ2-3; a weak D match, TRBD2 (7 bases). The CDR3 sequence: CASGGGLTDTQYF. The CDR3 nucleotides are TGTGCCAGTGGGGGGGGGCTCACAGATACGCAGTATTTT.